The present entry profiles one TCR beta chain with its context. Original methodology: Estimation of nucleated cell counts was performed using reference gene primer amplification. Only in-frame clones appear in the TCRdb table, and some are missing; sequencing was by immunoSEQ multiplex PCR. For V, J and clone size, that table is used; D and trimming come from the DNA. This sample yields 90,000 to 100,000 clones, of which around 85% are seen a single time; around 11% belongs to the top ten. CDR3 size: 16 residues. Trimming pared 2 bases from V and 6 bases from J, leaving 18 bases between. Germline-derived CDR1 and CDR2 are MNHEY and SVGAGI. The entry originates in a study of blood T cell repertoires in COVID-19. Overall study context: From the United States, Italy and Spain came samples of acute and convalescent COVID-19. PBMCs, B-cell-depleted T cells, or T cells provided the cDNA or gDNA that made up the material.

The sequence derives from a human donor in a cohort sampled during active COVID-19. The chain combines TRBV6-5 with TRBJ2-3; possible D gene TRBD1, 6 bases. Sequencing was done on a sample of peripheral blood. The CDR3 coding sequence is TGTGCCAGCAGTTACCGTCCGGACAGAGTCAAGGATACGCAGTATTTT. Amino acids: CASSYRPDRVKDTQYF.